This T cell receptor (beta chain) was sequenced for a study of T cells in localized non-small cell lung cancer (dated by TCRdb to 2020 to 2022). A note on the overall study: T cell repertoires of approximately 250 early-stage NSCLC patients were analyzed, with tumors being compared against uninvolved tumor-adjacent lungs. The cohort comprised roughly 230 treatment-naïve NSCLC patients with resected, localized lung tumors. A mean age of about 66 years was recorded for the NSCLC patients, of whom more than 120 were male and about 100 were female. What the research found in general, with its limitations: Higher T cell density in blood was associated with longer overall survival, whereas higher clonality in adjacent lung was associated with shorter survival. Uninvolved tumor-adjacent lung showed the highest T cell clonality, higher than tumor, which suggests more focused antigenic responses in the uninvolved tumor-adjacent lung. Because multi-region tumor sequencing was not done, intratumor heterogeneity could not be ruled out. Because the study design was exploratory, TCR variables were selected using unadjusted p-values without false-discovery rate correction. A median of roughly 56 of the top 100 tumor clones were detected in paired uninvolved adjacent lung, and under 30 of these tumor clones were also found among the top 100 clones of the paired uninvolved adjacent lung.

At diagnosis, peripheral blood, uninvolved tumor-adjacent lung and tumor were collected and stored as a combination of fresh-frozen and FFPE material. Blood samples were analyzed as peripheral blood mononuclear cells for TCR repertoire profiling. CDR1 and CDR2 were assigned from the germline V gene as SGHAT and FQNNGV. The germline ends are 9 bases apart after V is trimmed by 2 bases and J by 8 bases. The CDR3 covers 12 residues, taking in both the cysteine and the phenylalanine. This entry keeps only the CDR3 DNA: 36 bases, framed from base 1. In this sample, this clone turned up a few times. The antigen it binds to is not known. Within one base of it there is no much larger clone, and no base qualities were kept. The immunoSEQ Assay was used to sequence TCR beta CDR3 regions from DNA. In the source study's methods: To compute T cell density, TCR beta template counts were normalized to usable DNA, which was estimated by amplifying housekeeping genes. The preseqR package was used to estimate richness by extrapolating to 400,000 templates for PBMC samples and to 120,000 templates for tissue samples. Clonality was taken to be one minus Pielou's evenness. To identify tissue-enriched TCRs, differential abundance testing was run on productive amino-acid clonotypes with a minimum total count of 5 and an alpha of 0.1. The Jaccard Index and the Morisita Overlap Index were used to quantify repertoire overlap between compartments. GLIPH clustered TCR beta CDR3s with public tetramer-defined viral CDR3s; viral motifs required at least three viral sequences plus V-gene enrichment. What TCRdb holds here is the immuneACCESS table cut down to in-frame rearrangements. Part of the clones is not present; checked against another copy, under half of the missing clones reflect an unresolved V gene, and the others are unexplained. D and trimming were read from the DNA, whereas the V and J calls and clone size are those reported in that table. This sample lists 90,000 or so clones; over 80% were detected once. The biggest ten clones account for around 15% of the sample.

The V gene is TRBV11-2 and the J gene is TRBJ2-5, with the D segment identity uncertain. This TCR came from a man aged 40-75 years with stage I squamous cell lung carcinoma. Source: peripheral blood, taken before any cancer treatment. In nucleotide form, the sequence is TGTGCCAGCAGCTTACTCGAGAAAACCCAGTACTTC. Translation gives CASSLLEKTQYF.